A selection of T cell receptor beta chains follows, all from one sample in a study of T-cell reconstitution after alpha-beta-depleted transplantation in children. One entry per CDR3 protein, called by TCRdb with MiXCR from the PCR reads. The sample comprises about 610,000 distinct CDR3 sequences, under 12% of which are singletons, and less than 4.5% rests with the top ten. Sequencing was performed on PBMCs from the stem cell graft donor, taken from the stem cell graft. These receptors came from a human donor who donated a stem cell graft to a child with acute myeloid leukemia. Both conserved end residues are part of each CDR3. D genes are given only for firm matches. Where a row states a size, it is once, few, many or the class of an expanded clone; other rows omit it.

j_gene: TRBJ1-5; d_gene: .; v_gene: TRBV20-1; abundance: many; CDR3nt: TGCAGTGCTGAAATGTCACATTTTAGCAATCAGCCCCAGCATTTT; CDR3aa: CSAEMSHFSNQPQHF
j_gene: TRBJ1-1; d_gene: .; v_gene: TRBV20-1; abundance: .; CDR3nt: TGCAGTGCTACCCCTGGGGGCTCAGGGAACACTGAAGCTTTCTTT; CDR3aa: CSATPGGSGNTEAFF
j_gene: TRBJ1-3; d_gene: TRBD1; v_gene: TRBV6-5; abundance: many; CDR3nt: TGTGCCAGCAGATTATCTGTACAGGGGTACTCTGGAAACACCATATATTTT; CDR3aa: CASRLSVQGYSGNTIYF
j_gene: TRBJ1-3; d_gene: TRBD1; v_gene: TRBV7-9; abundance: many; CDR3nt: TGTGCCAGCAGCTTCGGGACAGTGGGAAACACCATATATTTT; CDR3aa: CASSFGTVGNTIYF
j_gene: TRBJ2-7; d_gene: .; v_gene: TRBV27; abundance: many; CDR3nt: TGTGCCAGCAGTTTAAATTTCGGGGCAGGTAGCGAGCAGTACTTC; CDR3aa: CASSLNFGAGSEQYF
j_gene: TRBJ2-3; d_gene: TRBD2; v_gene: TRBV3-1; abundance: .; CDR3nt: TGTGCCAGCAGCCAAAATAGCGGGAGTGCAGATACGCAGTATTTT; CDR3aa: CASSQNSGSADTQYF
j_gene: TRBJ1-1; d_gene: .; v_gene: TRBV4-3; abundance: few; CDR3nt: TGCGCCAGCAGCCAGAGGGGTCGGGAGACTGAAGCTTTCTTT; CDR3aa: CASSQRGRETEAFF
j_gene: TRBJ1-6; d_gene: .; v_gene: TRBV12-3/TRBV12-4; abundance: few; CDR3nt: TGTGCCAGCAGTTTAGGGTACCGCGACTCCTATAATTCACCCCTCCACTTT; CDR3aa: CASSLGYRDSYNSPLHF
j_gene: TRBJ2-3; d_gene: TRBD1; v_gene: TRBV5-1; abundance: few; CDR3nt: TGCGCCAGCAGCTCCCCGGGACAGGGGGGTCAATGGGGCACAGATACGCAGTATTTT; CDR3aa: CASSSPGQGGQWGTDTQYF
j_gene: TRBJ2-1; d_gene: .; v_gene: TRBV24-1; abundance: .; CDR3nt: TGTGCCACCAGTGATTTCCGGGACAACTCCTACAATGAGCAGTTCTTC; CDR3aa: CATSDFRDNSYNEQFF
j_gene: TRBJ2-5; d_gene: .; v_gene: TRBV7-2; abundance: .; CDR3nt: TGTGCCAGCAGCTCGGGACGAATCTACCAAGAGACCCAGTACTTC; CDR3aa: CASSSGRIYQETQYF
j_gene: TRBJ2-7; d_gene: .; v_gene: TRBV7-9; abundance: many; CDR3nt: TGTGCCAGCAGCTTAAAAGGCTATTCTAACTCCTACGAGCAGTACTTC; CDR3aa: CASSLKGYSNSYEQYF
j_gene: TRBJ1-1; d_gene: .; v_gene: TRBV20-1; abundance: many; CDR3nt: TGCAGTGCTATCCGGACAGAGAACACTGAAGCTTTCTTT; CDR3aa: CSAIRTENTEAFF
j_gene: TRBJ2-7; d_gene: .; v_gene: TRBV30; abundance: .; CDR3nt: TGTGCCTGGGAGGGACCTTCCAAAACCACCAGCTCCTACGAGCAGTACTTC; CDR3aa: CAWEGPSKTTSSYEQYF
j_gene: TRBJ2-1; d_gene: .; v_gene: TRBV29-1; abundance: many; CDR3nt: TGCAGCGTTGCCCGGGACAACTACAATGAGCAGTTCTTC; CDR3aa: CSVARDNYNEQFF
j_gene: TRBJ1-4; d_gene: .; v_gene: TRBV12-3/TRBV12-4; abundance: few; CDR3nt: TGTGCCAGCAGTCCTCCACAGGGTTACACTAATGAAAAACTGTTTTTT; CDR3aa: CASSPPQGYTNEKLFF
j_gene: TRBJ1-1; d_gene: .; v_gene: TRBV29-1; abundance: few; CDR3nt: TGCAGCGTACTGACGGGCACTGAAGCTTTCTTT; CDR3aa: CSVLTGTEAFF
j_gene: TRBJ1-3; d_gene: .; v_gene: TRBV6-1; abundance: many; CDR3nt: TGTGCCAGCAGTCGAGACTCCATCTCTGGAAACACCATATATTTT; CDR3aa: CASSRDSISGNTIYF
j_gene: TRBJ2-5; d_gene: .; v_gene: TRBV28; abundance: many; CDR3nt: TGTGCCACCAAACCCGCGGGGCCAGAGACCCAGTACTTC; CDR3aa: CATKPAGPETQYF
j_gene: TRBJ2-2; d_gene: .; v_gene: TRBV15; abundance: many; CDR3nt: TGTGCCACCAGCGCTGTTATCACCGGGGAGCTGTTTTTT; CDR3aa: CATSAVITGELFF
j_gene: TRBJ1-3; d_gene: .; v_gene: TRBV6-5; abundance: .; CDR3nt: TGTGCCAGCCGCCCTGGGGGCACCGACTCTGGAAACACCATATATTTT; CDR3aa: CASRPGGTDSGNTIYF
j_gene: TRBJ2-5; d_gene: TRBD2; v_gene: TRBV7-9; abundance: few; CDR3nt: TGTGCCAGCAGCTCTAGTGGGGCGGGAGCTACGGAGACCCAGTACTTC; CDR3aa: CASSSSGAGATETQYF
j_gene: TRBJ2-7; d_gene: .; v_gene: TRBV10-2; abundance: .; CDR3nt: TGCGCCAGCAGCCTAGTTGCGCCCTCTGACGAGCAGTACTTC; CDR3aa: CASSLVAPSDEQYF
j_gene: TRBJ2-1; d_gene: .; v_gene: TRBV30; abundance: few; CDR3nt: TGTGCCTGGATATCGAGCGGCAGCTCCTACAATGAGCAGTTCTTC; CDR3aa: CAWISSGSSYNEQFF
j_gene: TRBJ2-4; d_gene: TRBD2; v_gene: TRBV15; abundance: few; CDR3nt: TGTGCCACCAGCACAGAGAGCCAGCGGGGGGGCGGCCTACCATCCAAAAACATTCAGTACTTC; CDR3aa: CATSTESQRGGGLPSKNIQYF
j_gene: TRBJ1-5; d_gene: .; v_gene: TRBV3-1; abundance: few; CDR3nt: TGTGCCAGCAGCCAAGGATCGAGGGGAACCCGGGGCAATCAGCCCCAGCATTTT; CDR3aa: CASSQGSRGTRGNQPQHF
j_gene: TRBJ2-7; d_gene: .; v_gene: TRBV7-9; abundance: .; CDR3nt: TGTGCCAGCAACCGTCCGGGACTTCCCCCCGAGCAGTACTTC; CDR3aa: CASNRPGLPPEQYF
j_gene: TRBJ2-7; d_gene: TRBD1; v_gene: TRBV29-1; abundance: .; CDR3nt: TGCAGCGCACGGTTGCCGGACAGGGGGCTCTACGAGCAGTACTTC; CDR3aa: CSARLPDRGLYEQYF
j_gene: TRBJ1-5; d_gene: .; v_gene: TRBV7-2; abundance: few; CDR3nt: TGTGCCAGCAGCTTAGCGGGGGCGGTGGGGGTCAGTCAGCCCCAGCATTTT; CDR3aa: CASSLAGAVGVSQPQHF
j_gene: TRBJ1-1; d_gene: .; v_gene: TRBV29-1; abundance: few; CDR3nt: TGCAGCGTTGAAAGGCAGGGTCCGGGAGCTTTCTTT; CDR3aa: CSVERQGPGAFF
j_gene: TRBJ1-4; d_gene: TRBD1; v_gene: TRBV12-3/TRBV12-4; abundance: .; CDR3nt: TGTGCCAGCAGGAGAGGAACCGGGACAGATGAAAAACTGTTTTTT; CDR3aa: CASRRGTGTDEKLFF
j_gene: TRBJ2-1; d_gene: .; v_gene: TRBV11-1; abundance: few; CDR3nt: TGTGCCAGCAGCCCCGGGGCGGGAAGGGAGCAGTTCTTC; CDR3aa: CASSPGAGREQFF
j_gene: TRBJ1-5; d_gene: TRBD1; v_gene: TRBV20-1; abundance: .; CDR3nt: TGCAGTGCTAGACCCCGGGACAGGGGGCCAAGTCAGCCCCAGCATTTT; CDR3aa: CSARPRDRGPSQPQHF
j_gene: TRBJ2-5; d_gene: TRBD2; v_gene: TRBV7-9; abundance: .; CDR3nt: TGTGCCAGCAGCCACCTTACTAGCGGGAGGAACCAAAGTCAAGAGACCCAGTACTTC; CDR3aa: CASSHLTSGRNQSQETQYF
j_gene: TRBJ1-1; d_gene: .; v_gene: TRBV20-1; abundance: few; CDR3nt: TGCAGTGCTAAGAACAGTGCGAACACTGAAGCTTTCTTT; CDR3aa: CSAKNSANTEAFF
j_gene: TRBJ2-7; d_gene: .; v_gene: TRBV4-3; abundance: .; CDR3nt: TGCGCCAGCAGCCAAGCCCGGGAGCGATCCTACGAGCAGTACTTC; CDR3aa: CASSQARERSYEQYF
j_gene: TRBJ1-2; d_gene: .; v_gene: TRBV6-5; abundance: few; CDR3nt: TGTGCCAGCAGTTACGGAGGACGAAATTTAGCTAACTATGGCTACACCTTC; CDR3aa: CASSYGGRNLANYGYTF
j_gene: TRBJ2-2; d_gene: .; v_gene: TRBV7-7; abundance: few; CDR3nt: TGTGCTAGCAGCTTAGTAAGGGCAGGGACCACAGACACCGGGGAGCTGTTTTTT; CDR3aa: CASSLVRAGTTDTGELFF
j_gene: TRBJ2-7; d_gene: TRBD2; v_gene: TRBV20-1; abundance: .; CDR3nt: TGCAGTGCTCTCCGGGGGGACTCCTACGAGCAGTACTTC; CDR3aa: CSALRGDSYEQYF
j_gene: TRBJ2-2; d_gene: TRBD2; v_gene: TRBV7-2; abundance: few; CDR3nt: TGTGCCAGCAGCTTAGCACTAGCGGGAGGGCCGACCGGGGAGCTGTTTTTT; CDR3aa: CASSLALAGGPTGELFF
j_gene: TRBJ2-2; d_gene: TRBD2; v_gene: TRBV20-1; abundance: .; CDR3nt: TGCAGTGCTAGAGATGGCGGGAGAGGAACCGGGGAGCTGTTTTTT; CDR3aa: CSARDGGRGTGELFF
j_gene: TRBJ1-1; d_gene: .; v_gene: TRBV6-2/TRBV6-3; abundance: few; CDR3nt: TGTGCCAGCATCAATCCTCAGGGAAGGACTGAAGCTTTCTTT; CDR3aa: CASINPQGRTEAFF
j_gene: TRBJ2-1; d_gene: .; v_gene: TRBV30; abundance: .; CDR3nt: TGTGCCTGGAGTATGACTAATGAGCAGTTCTTC; CDR3aa: CAWSMTNEQFF
j_gene: TRBJ1-1; d_gene: .; v_gene: TRBV6-6; abundance: .; CDR3nt: TGTGCCAGCAGTTACGGGGGGCTCACTGAAGCTTTCTTT; CDR3aa: CASSYGGLTEAFF
j_gene: TRBJ2-7; d_gene: .; v_gene: TRBV9; abundance: .; CDR3nt: TGTGCCAGCAGCGTAGGGACAGCTGACGCCTACGAGCAGTACTTC; CDR3aa: CASSVGTADAYEQYF
j_gene: TRBJ2-3; d_gene: .; v_gene: TRBV5-1; abundance: many; CDR3nt: TGCGCCAGCAGCCTACTGACTAGCACAGATACGCAGTATTTT; CDR3aa: CASSLLTSTDTQYF
j_gene: TRBJ2-1; d_gene: TRBD2; v_gene: TRBV5-1; abundance: few; CDR3nt: TGCGCCAGCAGCACGGGGCTAGCGGGCCCGAGAGAGCAGTTCTTC; CDR3aa: CASSTGLAGPREQFF
j_gene: TRBJ2-1; d_gene: TRBD2; v_gene: TRBV5-1; abundance: .; CDR3nt: TGCGCCAGCCGAAACAGCGGGACTGAGCAGTTCTTC; CDR3aa: CASRNSGTEQFF
j_gene: TRBJ2-3; d_gene: .; v_gene: TRBV5-4; abundance: .; CDR3nt: TGTGCCAGCAGCCCCCAGGCGGCATTCTCAGATACGCAGTATTTT; CDR3aa: CASSPQAAFSDTQYF
j_gene: TRBJ1-6; d_gene: .; v_gene: TRBV7-2; abundance: many; CDR3nt: TGTGCCAGCAGCTTAAGAGGAACTTCTTTAAGCGCTTCACCCCTCCACTTT; CDR3aa: CASSLRGTSLSASPLHF
j_gene: TRBJ2-7; d_gene: TRBD2; v_gene: TRBV20-1; abundance: few; CDR3nt: TGCAGTGCTAGAGGGACTAGCGGGAGGACCTCCTACGAGCAGTACTTC; CDR3aa: CSARGTSGRTSYEQYF
j_gene: TRBJ2-3; d_gene: TRBD1; v_gene: TRBV20-1; abundance: few; CDR3nt: TGCAGTGCTGGAACAGGGGCCGATACGCAGTATTTT; CDR3aa: CSAGTGADTQYF
j_gene: TRBJ1-2; d_gene: .; v_gene: TRBV30; abundance: many; CDR3nt: TGTGCCTGGAGTAACCAAGGTGGCTACACCTTC; CDR3aa: CAWSNQGGYTF
j_gene: TRBJ2-7; d_gene: .; v_gene: TRBV6-5; abundance: many; CDR3nt: TGTGCCAGCAGTTATGGACACGGTCCCTACGAGCAGTACTTC; CDR3aa: CASSYGHGPYEQYF
j_gene: TRBJ2-2; d_gene: .; v_gene: TRBV10-2; abundance: .; CDR3nt: TGCGCCAGCAGTGGCAGGGGCCCTAACACCGGGGAGCTGTTTTTT; CDR3aa: CASSGRGPNTGELFF
j_gene: TRBJ2-7; d_gene: TRBD2; v_gene: TRBV6-2/TRBV6-3; abundance: many; CDR3nt: TGTGCCAGCAGCTCGACTAGCGGGAAAGTATACGAGCAGTACTTC; CDR3aa: CASSSTSGKVYEQYF
j_gene: TRBJ2-2; d_gene: TRBD2; v_gene: TRBV5-8; abundance: .; CDR3nt: TGTGCCAGCAACATAATAGCGGGATCCGGGGAGCTGTTTTTT; CDR3aa: CASNIIAGSGELFF